Below are 25 T cell receptor beta chains sequenced from a single sample in a study of blood T cell repertoires in COVID-19. The assay was immunoSEQ multiplex PCR, and TCRdb's table has in-frame clones only and misses some. The sample holds around 200,000 clones; 84% are singletons and the top ten take 15% to 20%. The sample was peripheral blood. These receptors originate from a woman of 80 years or more with active or convalescent COVID-19.

CDR3: CASSQVQTGSNYGYTF. CDR3 DNA: TGTGCCAGCAGCCAAGTTCAGACAGGTAGTAACTATGGCTACACCTTC. The chain has TRBV3-1 (or the pseudogene TRBV3-2) and TRBJ1-2; D may be TRBD1 (6 bases). V was shortened by 1 base and J by 1 base, with 13 bases between the two germline ends. The CDR3 has 16 amino acids. Germline CDR1 and CDR2: LGHDT and YNNKEL (reference sequence).

This clone was recorded only once. The chain has TRBV4-1 and TRBJ1-2; D perhaps matches TRBD1 (6 bases). Trimming stripped 0 bases from V and 5 bases from J, with 13 bases between. The CDR3 loop spans 15 amino acids. Per the germline V gene, CDR1 is MGHRA and CDR2 is YSYEKL. CDR3 region: CASSQDGRGEYGYTF. CDR3 sequence (DNA): TGCGCCAGCAGCCAAGATGGCAGGGGAGAATATGGCTACACCTTC.

The V and J genes are TRBV28 and TRBJ1-5; tentatively, D is TRBD1 (6 bases). Trimming cost V 6 bases and J 11 bases, with 20 bases left between them. The CDR3 loop spans 14 amino acids. The germline V gene has CDR1 MDHEN and CDR2 SYDVKM. The CDR3 nucleotides read TGTGCCAGCAGCTCTCAGGGTGAAGGGGGGGCCCAGCATTTT. Translation gives CASSSQGEGGAQHF.

The gene calls are TRBV19 and TRBJ2-3; weak D call: TRBD2 (5 bases). CDR3 length: 17 residues. CDR1 is LNHDA and CDR2 is SQIVND in the germline V gene (reference sequence). Trimming took 2 bases from V and 6 from J, leaving 21 bases between them. For the CDR3, the DNA is TGTGCCAGTAGTATAAAAGGAACAGCGGTAGGTTCGGATACGCAGTATTTT. Translating it yields CASSIKGTAVGSDTQYF.

The chain couples TRBV7-8 to TRBJ1-3, with D possibly matching TRBD1 (5 bases). Per the germline V gene, CDR1 is SGHVS and CDR2 is FQNEAQ. The CDR3 has 16 residues. The V end was cut by 1 base, the J end by 0 bases, with 10 bases between. The CDR3 DNA follows: TGTGCCAGCAGCTTAGACAGGCCGGGCTCTGGAAACACCATATATTTT. This codes for CASSLDRPGSGNTIYF.

CDR3 DNA: TGTGCCAGCAGTCTCACAGGGATGGGTTATGAAAAACTGTTTTTT. It is translated as CASSLTGMGYEKLFF. The gene calls are TRBV28 and TRBJ1-4; D might be TRBD1 (6 bases). With 5 bases removed from V and 6 bases from J, the gap between germline ends came to 16 bases. Per germline, CDR1 MDHEN and CDR2 SYDVKM. CDR3 size: 15 residues.

The chain couples TRBV5-1 to TRBJ2-7, with 10 bases lining up with TRBD2. J gave up 2 bases and V 3 bases, and 8 bases lay outside the gene matches. The CDR3 sequence is 16 residues long. Germline CDR1 SGHRS, CDR2 YFSETQ. The CDR3 DNA is TGCGCCAGCAGCTGGGCCCGGAGCGGGGGGGCCTACGAGCAGTACTTC. Translation: CASSWARSGGAYEQYF.

DNA for the CDR3: TGTGCCAGTAGACGAACGCATTCGGGGAGCACAGATACGCAGTATTTT. Translating it yields CASRRTHSGSTDTQYF. J is TRBJ2-3 and V is TRBV19; tentatively, D is TRBD2 (5 bases). V was clipped by 6 bases and J by 0 bases, with 16 bases between them. The CDR3 has 16 residues. CDR1 LNHDA and CDR2 SQIVND come from the germline V gene (reference sequence).

The chain has TRBV7-3 and TRBJ2-7; weak D call: TRBD1 (6 bases). The CDR3 length is 14 residues. Per the germline V gene, CDR1 is SGHTA and CDR2 is FQGTGA. Trimming took off 3 bases at V and 0 bases at J, with 9 bases between the two ends. DNA for the CDR3: TGTGCCAGCAGCTTGTCGGGACACTCCTACGAGCAGTACTTC. Translating gives CASSLSGHSYEQYF.

The table lists this clone with a count of one. V is TRBV30 and J is TRBJ2-7; possible D gene TRBD2, 6 bases. CDR3 length equals 14 residues. V was shortened by 4 bases and J by 6 bases, with 19 bases between the two germline ends. From germline, CDR1 is GTSNPN and CDR2 SVGIG (reference sequence). The CDR3: CAWTKGGGRGEQYF. The CDR3 DNA reads TGTGCCTGGACGAAAGGTGGAGGGCGGGGCGAGCAGTACTTC.

The CDR3 sequence: CASLPGTGGFNEQFF. For the CDR3, the DNA is TGTGCCAGCTTACCCGGGACAGGGGGCTTTAATGAGCAGTTCTTC. The rearrangement joins TRBV6-5 to TRBJ2-1, with 12 bases matching TRBD1. Per germline, CDR1 MNHEY and CDR2 SVGAGI. This CDR3 region has 15 residues. The V segment lost 8 bases and the J segment 7 bases; nucleotides outside the gene matches: 9.

The genes are TRBV29-1 and TRBJ2-7, with 10 bases aligning to TRBD1. The germline V gene has CDR1 SQVTM and CDR2 ANQGSEA. The CDR3 is 12 amino acids. Trimming cost V 8 bases and J 5 bases; bases outside gene matches: 6. The DNA for the CDR3 is TGCAGCATCCCGGGACAGGGGCACGAGCAGTACTTC. This translates into CSIPGQGHEQYF.

This chain connects TRBV7-3 to TRBJ2-2; D not resolved. The germline CDR1 and CDR2 sequences are SGHTA and FQGTGA. The CDR3 length is 14 residues. Trimming pared 5 bases from V and 2 bases from J, leaving 9 bases between. In DNA, the CDR3 is TGTGCCAGCAGCCGCACTCGAAACACCGGGGAGCTGTTTTTT. As protein: CASSRTRNTGELFF.

The V gene is TRBV5-5, the J gene TRBJ2-3; 13 bases are shared with TRBD2. The CDR3 runs 16 residues. Per germline, CDR1 SGHKS and CDR2 YYEKEE (reference sequence). Trimming took 4 bases from V and 2 from J; bases not matched to a gene: 4. CDR3 in amino acids: CASSLGLAGVTDTQYF. CDR3 sequence (DNA): TGTGCCAGCAGCCTTGGACTAGCGGGGGTCACAGATACGCAGTATTTT.

The chain uses TRBV12-3 or TRBV12-4 and TRBJ2-7; 8 positions agree with TRBD2. The length of the CDR3 is 13 residues. Trimming at V came to 5 bases and at J to 7 bases, leaving 7 bases not matched to a gene. CDR3 residues: CASSPRPGGEQYF. CDR3 bases: TGTGCCAGCAGTCCCCGCCCGGGGGGGGAGCAGTACTTC.

The rearrangement joins TRBV4-3 to TRBJ2-2; TRBD2 matches at 8 bases. The V gene end was trimmed by 0 bases and the J gene end by 4 bases; junction bases not matched to a gene: 7. The CDR3 has 17 amino acids. Germline values: CDR1 LGHNA, CDR2 YSLEER. The CDR3 nucleotides read TGCGCCAGCAGCCAAGAACCGGGAGGGCCGACCACCGGGGAGCTGTTTTTT. This codes for CASSQEPGGPTTGELFF.

The gene calls are TRBV6-2 or TRBV6-3 and TRBJ1-2; 9 bases are shared with TRBD1. V shed 5 bases and J 4 bases; nucleotides not matched to a gene: 11. The CDR3 contains 16 residues. CDR1 is MNHEY, CDR2 SVGEGT, per germline. The CDR3 sequence is CASSRPGQGAVYGYTF. The DNA of the CDR3 is TGTGCCAGCAGTCGACCGGGACAGGGAGCTGTCTATGGCTACACCTTC.

The rearrangement links TRBV9 to TRBJ2-1; 7 nucleotides agree with TRBD1. This CDR3 has 17 residues. CDR1 is SGDLS, CDR2 YYNGEE, per germline. The ends lost 0 bases at V and 9 bases at J; junction bases unmatched: 15. The DNA of the CDR3 is TGTGCCAGCAGCGTAGTCGCGGACAGGCAATACCCTGGTGAGCAGTTCTTC. Translation: CASSVVADRQYPGEQFF.

V gene TRBV29-1 combines with J gene TRBJ2-4; D is possibly TRBD1 (6 bases). This CDR3 has 12 residues. CDR1 is SQVTM and CDR2 is ANQGSEA in the germline V gene. Trimming cost V 4 bases and J 12 bases, with 16 bases left between them. The CDR3: CSVGVGTSDQYF. The CDR3 DNA reads as TGCAGCGTTGGGGTGGGGACAAGCGATCAGTACTTC.

The chain has TRBV18 and TRBJ1-2; 9 bases are shared with TRBD1. The CDR3 length is 15 residues. Germline trimming cut 2 bases from V and 7 bases from J; bases unmatched to any gene: 8. The germline V gene has CDR1 KGHSH and CDR2 LQKENI. In nucleotides, the CDR3 is TGTGCCAGCTCACCAGGTCTCCGACAGGGGGGTGGCTACACCTTC. This encodes CASSPGLRQGGGYTF.

CDR3 coding DNA: TGTGCCAGCAGTTCGCGGGGCAGGATCTACGAGCAGTACTTC. Encoded protein: CASSSRGRIYEQYF. This chain joins TRBV28 and TRBJ2-7; possible D gene TRBD2, 6 bases. The CDR3 spans 14 residues. Trimming removed 4 bases at V and 3 bases at J, with 13 bases between. Germline CDR1 reads MDHEN; CDR2 reads SYDVKM.

The rearrangement uses TRBV3-1 (or the pseudogene TRBV3-2) and TRBJ1-5, with 7 bases matching TRBD1. This CDR3 region has 15 residues. In germline, CDR1 is LGHDT, CDR2 YNNKEL (reference sequence). The V gene end was trimmed by 5 bases and the J gene end by 3 bases; junction bases not matched to a gene: 7. The CDR3 sequence is CASSSRDSNNQPQHF. The CDR3 bases are TGTGCCAGCAGCAGCAGGGACAGCAACAATCAGCCCCAGCATTTT.

This clone occurred a few times. This rearrangement joins TRBV4-1 to TRBJ1-2; 8 bases line up with TRBD1. V lost 5 bases and J lost 7; bases outside the gene matches: 6. The CDR3 is 13 amino acids. Germline CDR1 reads MGHRA; CDR2 reads YSYEKL. This CDR3 is CASSDRGRLGYTF. CDR3 sequence (DNA): TGCGCCAGCAGCGACAGGGGAAGACTTGGCTACACCTTC.

V usage is TRBV24-1 and J usage is TRBJ2-3, with TRBD2 identical over 9 bases. This CDR3 has 16 residues. Germline lookup yields CDR1 KGHDR and CDR2 SFDVKD. The V segment lost 4 bases and the J segment 3 bases; nucleotides outside the gene matches: 7. The CDR3 sequence is CATSEGAGGVTDTQYF. CDR3 DNA: TGTGCCACCAGTGAGGGCGCGGGGGGGGTAACAGATACGCAGTATTTT.

The chain links TRBV5-6 to TRBJ2-7; D might be TRBD1 (5 bases). From germline, CDR1 is SGHDT and CDR2 YYEEEE. The CDR3 extends over 13 amino acids. V dropped 2 bases and J dropped 2 bases, with 8 bases sitting between them. CDR3 amino acids: CASSFDRTYEQYF. The CDR3 DNA follows: TGTGCCAGCAGCTTTGACAGAACCTACGAGCAGTACTTC.